This T cell receptor beta chain was identified during a study of cytomegalovirus exposure and HLA in healthy donors. The CDR3 has 15 residues. Germline V CDR1 and CDR2: MNHNS, SASEGT. The V end was cut by 2 bases, the J end by 10 bases, with 15 bases between. Points on this clone: No antigen is known for it.

Vbeta (60) and Jbeta (13) primers were used in the PCR. The method was immunoSEQ multiplex PCR; TCRdb's version includes in-frame clones alone and lacks a portion of them. Of about 140,000 clones detected, roughly 77% appear once; the ten largest clones hold about 3%. Findings of the study overall: Most CMV-associated TCR beta chains were later found to appear HLA-restricted.

Sequencing was done on a sample of PBMCs. This rearrangement joins TRBV6-1 to TRBJ1-6; a possible D gene is TRBD1 (5 bases). The clonotype originates from a man aged 40-49 years in good health and CMV-seronegative. For the CDR3, the DNA is TGTGCCAGCAGTGAAATCTCCCAGGGAGGGTCACCCCTCCACTTT. This gives the protein CASSEISQGGSPLHF.